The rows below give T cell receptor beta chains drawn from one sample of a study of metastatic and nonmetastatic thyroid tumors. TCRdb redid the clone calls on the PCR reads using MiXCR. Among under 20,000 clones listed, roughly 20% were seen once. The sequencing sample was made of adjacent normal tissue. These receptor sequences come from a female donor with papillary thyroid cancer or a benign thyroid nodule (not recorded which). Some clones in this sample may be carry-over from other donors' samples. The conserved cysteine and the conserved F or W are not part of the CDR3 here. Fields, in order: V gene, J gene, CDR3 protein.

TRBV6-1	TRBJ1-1	ASRGKGIFTEAF
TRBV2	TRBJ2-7	ASSQTRNYEQY
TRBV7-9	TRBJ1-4	ASSLEGTYLEKLF
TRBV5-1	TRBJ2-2	ASSEPGLETGELF
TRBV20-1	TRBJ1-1	SASLPDRGEAF
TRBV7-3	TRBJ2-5	ASSSLGAQETHY
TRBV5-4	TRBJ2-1	ASSLNFLNLDNEQF
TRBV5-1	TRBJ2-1	ASKRTSGRVYLPRPGDEQF
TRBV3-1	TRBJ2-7	ASSLGDRAYEQY
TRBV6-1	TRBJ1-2	ASSDGAYGYT
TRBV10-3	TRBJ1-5	ASRTANSNQPQH
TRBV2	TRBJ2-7	ASSESIGSYEQY
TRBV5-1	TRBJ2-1	ASSPRVPRDEQF
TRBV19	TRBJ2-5	ASSALGGREETQY
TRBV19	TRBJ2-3	ASSVPSGTDTQY
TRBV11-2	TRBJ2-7	ASSLTFSGINEQY
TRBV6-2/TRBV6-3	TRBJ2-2	ASSYPGRTGELF
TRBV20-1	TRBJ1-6	SARRGPTSSPLH